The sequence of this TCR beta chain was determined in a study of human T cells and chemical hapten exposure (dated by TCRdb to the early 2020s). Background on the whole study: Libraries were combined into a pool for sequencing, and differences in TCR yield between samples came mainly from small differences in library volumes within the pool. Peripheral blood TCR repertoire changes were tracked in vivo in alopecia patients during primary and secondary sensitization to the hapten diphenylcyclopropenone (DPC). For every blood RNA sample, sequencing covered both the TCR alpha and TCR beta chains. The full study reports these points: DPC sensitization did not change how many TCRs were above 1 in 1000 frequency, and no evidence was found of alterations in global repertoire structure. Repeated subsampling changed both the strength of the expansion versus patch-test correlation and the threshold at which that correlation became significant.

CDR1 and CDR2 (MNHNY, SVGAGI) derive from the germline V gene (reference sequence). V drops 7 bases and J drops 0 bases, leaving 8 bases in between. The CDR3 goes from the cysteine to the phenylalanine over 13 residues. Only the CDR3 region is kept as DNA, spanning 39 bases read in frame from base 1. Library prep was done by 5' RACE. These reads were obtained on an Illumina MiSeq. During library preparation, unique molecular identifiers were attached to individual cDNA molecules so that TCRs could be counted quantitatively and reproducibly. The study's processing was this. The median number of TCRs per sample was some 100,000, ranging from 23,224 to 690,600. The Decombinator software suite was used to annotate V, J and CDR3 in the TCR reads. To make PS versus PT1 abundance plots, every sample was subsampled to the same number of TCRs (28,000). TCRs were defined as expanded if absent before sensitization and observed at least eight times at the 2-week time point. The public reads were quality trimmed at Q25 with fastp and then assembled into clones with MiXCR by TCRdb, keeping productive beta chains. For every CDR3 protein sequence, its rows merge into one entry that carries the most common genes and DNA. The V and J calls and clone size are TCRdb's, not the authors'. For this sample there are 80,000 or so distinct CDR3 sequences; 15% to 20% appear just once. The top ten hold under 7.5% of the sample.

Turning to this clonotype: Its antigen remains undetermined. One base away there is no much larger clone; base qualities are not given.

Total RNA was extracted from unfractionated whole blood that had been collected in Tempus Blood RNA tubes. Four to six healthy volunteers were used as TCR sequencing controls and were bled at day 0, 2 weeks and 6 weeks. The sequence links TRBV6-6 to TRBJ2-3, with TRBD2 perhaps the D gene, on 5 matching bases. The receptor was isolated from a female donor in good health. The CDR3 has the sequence CASTRGSTDTQYF. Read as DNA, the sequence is TGTGCCAGCACTCGGGGTAGCACAGATACGCAGTATTTT.